This note documents a single TCR beta chain sequence. The specificity of this receptor is unknown. Qualities for individual bases were not recorded, and no much larger clone is one base off. From cysteine to phenylalanine, the CDR3 is 15 amino acids long. The retained sequence is limited to the CDR3, 45 bases, with the frame set at the first base. The trim is 2 bases for V and 1 base for J, with a gap of 10 bases between the germline ends. CDR1 and CDR2 (MNHEY, SMNVEV) derive from the germline V gene (reference sequence). This entry is derived from a study of graft-versus-host responses after intestinal transplantation (dated by TCRdb to 2020 to 2022). For the wider study: The transplants that recipients received were multivisceral, liver-intestinal, or isolated intestinal. Instead of going to the commercial service, samples from a few later patients were sequenced in-house on an Illumina MiSeq and processed with MiXCR. To identify alloreactive clones, pre-transplant mixed lymphocyte reaction products were sequenced and then compared with unstimulated pre-transplant donor and recipient T cells. Donor T cell macrochimerism was defined as a peak of at least 4% donor T cells among recipient peripheral blood mononuclear cells. A cohort of approximately 24 intestinal transplant recipients, including one retransplant, was enrolled, and 3 patients lacking pretransplant specimens were excluded. Every recipient was given anti-thymocyte globulin induction, followed by about three years of maintenance tacrolimus and steroids. Graft-versus-host and host-versus-graft alloreactive T cell clones were tracked in the graft, circulation and bone marrow after intestinal transplantation using bulk TCR-beta CDR3 sequencing.

What the research found in general, with its limitations: Patients with donor T cell macrochimerism had high GvH to HvG T cell clonal ratios in their allografts. GvH clones were found in recipient bone marrow, and some of the GvH clones appeared earlier in ileal mucosa or blood, which is consistent with an intestinal mucosal origin. The relatively low number and heterogeneity of intestinal transplant patients limited the conclusions. Peak levels of circulating GvH clones were associated with declines in HvG clones early after transplant.

Dithiothreitol, EDTA incubations and collagenase D digestion were used to isolate intraepithelial and lamina propria lymphocytes from graft specimens. Serial intestinal graft biopsy specimens collected up to 600 days after transplant underwent bulk TCR-beta sequencing. The library came from the immunoSEQ multiplex PCR assay. High-throughput TCR-beta CDR3 sequencing of genomic DNA from most patients was performed by Adaptive Biotechnologies. In the authors' own workflow: Adaptive's ImmunoSEQ software was the source of the TCR sequencing data for about 18 patients, while a few other patients were processed with MiXCR and VDJtools. CDR3 nucleotide sequences shared by donor and recipient were removed because the origin of these sequences could not be assigned. To be classed as alloreactive, a clone needed at least 2-fold expansion over unstimulated cells and a minimum CFSE-low frequency of 0.002% (template counts) or 0.001% (read counts). Clones detected in sequenced pre-transplant spleen, lymph node, or MLR CFSE-low populations of the donor or recipient were defined as mappable. The cumulative frequency of alloreactive clones was calculated as a percentage of all sequences, weighted by copy number. The immuneACCESS repertoire file appears here via TCRdb, limited to in-frame rearrangements. These files lack a portion of the clones; in checked studies, under half of the deficit traces to unresolved V genes, and the cause of the others is not known. That table is the source of V, J and clone size, and D and trimming were worked out from the DNA. The sample yields 9,500 to 15,000 clones; about 70% were counted once. The ten largest clones represent approximately 4.3% of the sample.

This clonotype originated in a human patient who received an intestinal transplant, so some T cells may come from the graft donor. The starting material was ileum tissue, obtained 142 days after intestinal transplantation. The V gene is TRBV27 and the J gene is TRBJ2-3; no D gene is confidently identified. The CDR3 here reads CASSLGRRGTDTQYF. The DNA reads as follows: TGTGCCAGCAGTTTAGGGCGTCGTGGCACAGATACGCAGTATTTT.